This T cell receptor (beta chain) was sequenced in a study of beta chain features in type 1 diabetes (dated by TCRdb to 2016 to 2019). Study-level background: Mean age, gender distribution, total cell number and subset yield were not different between patients and healthy donors. Across all samples, around 100 million sorted cells were examined, and cell number per subset correlated strongly with RNA yield. In the study, TCRB repertoires of sorted circulating CD4+ T cell subsets from recently diagnosed type 1 diabetes patients were compared with those of matched healthy donors. Whereas all 30 or so donors provided naive and central memory subsets, regulatory and stem cell-like memory subsets were isolated from just 8 patients and roughly 8 healthy donors. The full study reports these points: Patients with type 1 diabetes made fewer insertions and deleted more nucleotides at VDJ recombination sites, implying thymic rearrangement abnormalities. The naive, central memory and regulatory TCRB repertoires appeared to resemble one another more closely among patients than among healthy donors. Because cDNA rather than genomic DNA was sequenced, highly expressing activated cells could have been over-represented, although no difference in activation and CD3 levels was found between groups. HLA sub-analyses involved small numbers of individuals, so any influence of HLA type on TCRB rearrangement remained unresolved. In all four CD4+ subsets, TCRB CDR3 length was moderately but significantly shorter in type 1 diabetes patients. Shorter templates might be favored by PCR, yet because patient and control samples were amplified and corrected together, any such skew would affect both groups equally.

The CDR3 goes from the cysteine to the phenylalanine over 14 residues. The sequence is cut down to CDR3 DNA, 42 bases in frame from base 1. As encoded in the germline V gene, CDR1 is MNHNS while CDR2 is SASEGT. V has 7 bases trimmed and J has 8 bases trimmed; junction bases matching no gene number 5. The entire isolated RNA was reverse transcribed using the High Capacity cDNA Reverse Transcription Kit, and thus expressed TCRB transcripts were sequenced. Naive, central memory and regulatory T cell samples underwent deep immunoSEQ sequencing, averaging around 3.6 million total reads per sample. Sorted cells were lysed in RLT buffer, and RNA was extracted using DNase-treated RNeasy Micro or Mini kits according to cell number. Each cell subset was processed separately to prevent cross-contamination, with patient and healthy donor samples processed together. The immunoSEQ multiplex PCR was used to amplify TCRB sequences from cDNA, yielding 87-bp fragments that span the CDR3 region. Sequencing of the amplicons was performed on the Illumina HiSeq platform. Regarding the original processing steps: PCR bias was corrected computationally using synthetic template baselines, and reads within Hamming distance 2 were collapsed, with unmergeable singletons discarded. Reads were aligned against IMGT so that V, D and J genes, CDR3 length and insertions or deletions at six rearrangement sites could be assigned. Clonotype counts were normalized to sorted cell number within each subset before computing true diversity and Gini coefficients with the tcR R package. The overlap coefficient, calculated on TCRB nucleotide sequences, was used to measure repertoire sharing. As a proxy for the pre-selection repertoire, out-of-frame TCRB sequences from naive cells were analyzed. Entries here come from immuneACCESS through TCRdb and include only in-frame sequences with V and J called. Some clones fail to appear in such tables; in the studies checked, an unresolved V gene covers under half of the shortfall, and the cause of the remainder is unknown. V, J and clone size are taken as reported in that table, and D and trimming were inferred from the DNA itself. This sample comprises a few hundred thousand clones, approximately 25% of them detected only once. Together, the top ten hold around 0.012% of the sample.

As to this clone: The specificity of this receptor is unknown. Base quality data are lacking; no much larger clone is found one base away.

Each donor gave one peripheral blood draw, averaging approximately 0.12 L, which was collected into heparinised tubes. A BD FACSAria II was used to sort naive, central memory, regulatory and stem cell-like memory CD4+ T cells with a panel that included CD45RO, CCR7, CD25, CD127, CD95 and CD27. Every sorted population had a purity above 95%. PBMCs were isolated immediately by Lymphoprep density gradient centrifugation and stained directly without culture. So that batch effects would be minimized, each experiment stained and sorted samples in pairs, pairing one healthy donor with one patient. The sample was naive CD4+ T cells from blood. In the paper's terms, the cell subset or site label means: true naive CD4+ T cells. The sequence is built from TRBV6-1 and TRBJ2-1; TRBD2 aligns with 13 central bases. The source is a woman in her 30s with type 1 diabetes. The CDR3 region: CASTRTSGSDEQFF. The DNA sequence reads TGTGCCAGCACCAGGACTAGCGGGAGCGATGAGCAGTTCTTC.